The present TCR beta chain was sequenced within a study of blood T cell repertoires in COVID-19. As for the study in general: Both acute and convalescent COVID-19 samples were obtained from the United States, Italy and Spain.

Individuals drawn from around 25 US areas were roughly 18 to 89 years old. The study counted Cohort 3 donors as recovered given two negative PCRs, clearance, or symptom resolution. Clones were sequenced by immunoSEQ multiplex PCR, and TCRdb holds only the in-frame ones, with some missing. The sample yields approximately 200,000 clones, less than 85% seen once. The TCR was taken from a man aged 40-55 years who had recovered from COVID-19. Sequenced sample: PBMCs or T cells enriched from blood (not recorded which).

CDR3 sequence reads: CASSQDPSIAGPGNEQFF. CDR3 nucleotide sequence: TGCGCCAGCAGCCAAGATCCTTCAATAGCGGGGCCGGGGAATGAGCAGTTCTTC. The V call is TRBV4-3, the J call TRBJ2-1, with 8 bases lining up with TRBD2. Trimming cost V 0 bases and J 7 bases; bases outside gene matches: 14. CDR3 size: 18 residues. CDR1 is LGHNA and CDR2 is YSLEER in the germline V gene.